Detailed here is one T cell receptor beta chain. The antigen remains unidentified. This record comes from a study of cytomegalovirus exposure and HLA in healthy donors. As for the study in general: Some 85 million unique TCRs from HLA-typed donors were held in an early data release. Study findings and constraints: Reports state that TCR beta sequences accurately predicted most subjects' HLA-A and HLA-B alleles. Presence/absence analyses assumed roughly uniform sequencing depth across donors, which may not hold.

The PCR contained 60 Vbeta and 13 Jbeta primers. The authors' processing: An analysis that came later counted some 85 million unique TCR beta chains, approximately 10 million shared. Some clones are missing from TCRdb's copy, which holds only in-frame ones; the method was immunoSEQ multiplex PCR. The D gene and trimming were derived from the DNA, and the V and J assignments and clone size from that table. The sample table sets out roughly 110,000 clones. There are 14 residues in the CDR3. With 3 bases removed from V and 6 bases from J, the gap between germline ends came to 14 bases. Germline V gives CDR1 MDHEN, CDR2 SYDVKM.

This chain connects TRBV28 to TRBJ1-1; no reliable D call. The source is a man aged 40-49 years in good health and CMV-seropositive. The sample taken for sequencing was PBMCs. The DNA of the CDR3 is TGTGCCAGCAGTTTCTTAGGTAGCAAGTCTGAAGCTTTCTTT. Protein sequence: CASSFLGSKSEAFF.